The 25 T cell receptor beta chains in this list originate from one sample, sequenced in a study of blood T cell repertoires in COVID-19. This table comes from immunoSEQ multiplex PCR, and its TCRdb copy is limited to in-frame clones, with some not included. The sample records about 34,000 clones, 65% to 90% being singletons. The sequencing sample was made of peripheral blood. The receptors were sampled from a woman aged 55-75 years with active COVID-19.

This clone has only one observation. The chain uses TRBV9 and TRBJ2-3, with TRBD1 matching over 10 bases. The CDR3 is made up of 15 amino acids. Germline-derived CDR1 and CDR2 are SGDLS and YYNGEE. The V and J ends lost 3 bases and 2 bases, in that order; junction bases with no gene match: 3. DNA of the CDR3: TGTGCCAGCAGCGGGGACAGGGGCCCCACAGATACGCAGTATTTT. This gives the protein CASSGDRGPTDTQYF.

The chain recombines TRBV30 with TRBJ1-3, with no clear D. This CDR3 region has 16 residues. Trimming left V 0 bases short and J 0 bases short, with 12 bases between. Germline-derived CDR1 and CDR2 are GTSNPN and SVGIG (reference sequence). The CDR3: CAWSVTWTVSGNTIYF. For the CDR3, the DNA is TGTGCCTGGAGTGTGACATGGACTGTCTCTGGAAACACCATATATTTT.

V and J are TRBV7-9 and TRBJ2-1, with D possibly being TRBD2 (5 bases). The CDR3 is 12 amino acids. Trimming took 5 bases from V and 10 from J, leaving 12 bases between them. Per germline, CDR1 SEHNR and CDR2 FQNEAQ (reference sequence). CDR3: CASSDTSWEQFF. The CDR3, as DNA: TGTGCCAGCAGCGACACTAGTTGGGAGCAGTTCTTC.

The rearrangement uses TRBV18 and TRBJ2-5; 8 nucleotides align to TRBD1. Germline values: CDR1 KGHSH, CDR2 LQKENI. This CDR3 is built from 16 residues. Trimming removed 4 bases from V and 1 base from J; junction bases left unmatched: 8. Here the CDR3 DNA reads TGTGCCAGCTCACTCCGACAGGGGAAACCCCAAGAGACCCAGTACTTC. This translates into CASSLRQGKPQETQYF.

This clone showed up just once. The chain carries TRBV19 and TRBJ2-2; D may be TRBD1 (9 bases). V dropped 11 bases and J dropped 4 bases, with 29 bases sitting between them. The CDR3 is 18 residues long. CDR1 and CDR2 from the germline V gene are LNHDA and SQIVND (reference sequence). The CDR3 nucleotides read TGTGCCCCGGGGGGGGGTTTAAGGGACAGGGATGTCACCGGGGAGCTGTTTTTT. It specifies CAPGGGLRDRDVTGELFF.

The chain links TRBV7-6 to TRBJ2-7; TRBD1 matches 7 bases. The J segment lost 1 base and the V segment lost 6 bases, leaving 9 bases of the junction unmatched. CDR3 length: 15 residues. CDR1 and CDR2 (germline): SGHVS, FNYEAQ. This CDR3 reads CASRQVPGQSYEQYF. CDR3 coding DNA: TGTGCCAGCAGACAGGTACCGGGACAGTCCTACGAGCAGTACTTC.

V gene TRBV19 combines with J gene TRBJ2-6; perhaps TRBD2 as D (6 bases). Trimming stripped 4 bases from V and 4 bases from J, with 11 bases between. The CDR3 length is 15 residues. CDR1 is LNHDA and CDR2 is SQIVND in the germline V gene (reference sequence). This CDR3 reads CASSSGDSGANVLTF. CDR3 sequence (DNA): TGTGCCAGTAGTAGCGGGGACTCCGGGGCCAACGTCCTGACTTTC.

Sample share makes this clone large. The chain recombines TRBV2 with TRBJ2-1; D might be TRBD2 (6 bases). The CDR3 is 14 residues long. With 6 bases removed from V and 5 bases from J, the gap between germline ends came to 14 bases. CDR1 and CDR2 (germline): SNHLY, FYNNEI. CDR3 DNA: TGTGCCAGCAGGGGGGAGGAGGGGAACAATGAGCAGTTCTTC. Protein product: CASRGEEGNNEQFF.

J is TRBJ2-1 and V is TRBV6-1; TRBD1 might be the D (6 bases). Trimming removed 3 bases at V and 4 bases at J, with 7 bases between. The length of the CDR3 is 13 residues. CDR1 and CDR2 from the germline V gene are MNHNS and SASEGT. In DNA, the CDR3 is TGTGCCAGCAGTGAGGGGACATACAATGAGCAGTTCTTC. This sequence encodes CASSEGTYNEQFF.

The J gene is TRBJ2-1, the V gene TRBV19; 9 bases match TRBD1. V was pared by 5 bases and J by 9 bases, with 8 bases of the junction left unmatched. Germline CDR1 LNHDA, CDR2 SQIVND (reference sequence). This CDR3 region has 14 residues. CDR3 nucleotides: TGTGCCAGTAGTTGGGGACAGGGAGAACGTGAGCAGTTCTTC. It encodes CASSWGQGEREQFF.

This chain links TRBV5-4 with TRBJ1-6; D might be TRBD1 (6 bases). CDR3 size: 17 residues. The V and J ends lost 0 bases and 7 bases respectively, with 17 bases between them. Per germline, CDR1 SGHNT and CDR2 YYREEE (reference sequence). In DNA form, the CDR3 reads TGTGCCAGCAGCTTGGCGGGGGGGGCCGTCATAAATTCACCCCTCCACTTT. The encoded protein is CASSLAGGAVINSPLHF.

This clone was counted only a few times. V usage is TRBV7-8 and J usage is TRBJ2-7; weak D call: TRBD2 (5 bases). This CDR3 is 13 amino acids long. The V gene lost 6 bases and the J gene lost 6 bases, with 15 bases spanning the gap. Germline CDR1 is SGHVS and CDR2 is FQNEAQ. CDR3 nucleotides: TGTGCCAGCAGTTGGCAGCACGAGGGCGAGCAGTACTTC. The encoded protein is CASSWQHEGEQYF.

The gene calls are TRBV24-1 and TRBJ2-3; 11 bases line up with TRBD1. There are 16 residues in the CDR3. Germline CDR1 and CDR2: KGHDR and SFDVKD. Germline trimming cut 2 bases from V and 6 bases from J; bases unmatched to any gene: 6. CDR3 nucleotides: TGTGCCACCAGTGATTGGCGGGACAGGGGGTCGGATACGCAGTATTTT. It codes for CATSDWRDRGSDTQYF.

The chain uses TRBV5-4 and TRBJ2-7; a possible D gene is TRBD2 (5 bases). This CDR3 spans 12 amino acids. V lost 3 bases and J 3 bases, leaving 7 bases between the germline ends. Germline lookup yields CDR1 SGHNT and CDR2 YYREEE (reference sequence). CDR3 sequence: CASSSGSYEQYF. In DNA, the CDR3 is TGTGCCAGCAGCTCTGGGAGCTACGAGCAGTACTTC.

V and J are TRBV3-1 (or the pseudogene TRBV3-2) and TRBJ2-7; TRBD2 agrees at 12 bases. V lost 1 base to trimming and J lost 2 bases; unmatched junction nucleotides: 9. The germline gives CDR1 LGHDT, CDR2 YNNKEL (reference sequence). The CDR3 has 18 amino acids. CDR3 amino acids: CASSQGTSGTGPTYEQYF. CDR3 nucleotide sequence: TGTGCCAGCAGCCAAGGGACTAGCGGGACCGGTCCTACCTACGAGCAGTACTTC.

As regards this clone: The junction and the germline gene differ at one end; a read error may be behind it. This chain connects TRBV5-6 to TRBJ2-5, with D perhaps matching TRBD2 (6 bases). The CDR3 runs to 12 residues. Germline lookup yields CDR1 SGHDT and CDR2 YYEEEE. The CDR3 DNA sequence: TGTGCCAGCAGCTTCCCAGCGGGCCTTTCCAACTTC. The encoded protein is CASSFPAGLSNF.

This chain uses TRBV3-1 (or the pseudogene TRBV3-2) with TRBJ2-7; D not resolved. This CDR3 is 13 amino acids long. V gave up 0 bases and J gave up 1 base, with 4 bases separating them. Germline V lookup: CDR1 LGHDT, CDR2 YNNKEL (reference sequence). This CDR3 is CASSQDFSYEQYF. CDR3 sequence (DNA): TGTGCCAGCAGCCAAGACTTTTCCTACGAGCAGTACTTC.

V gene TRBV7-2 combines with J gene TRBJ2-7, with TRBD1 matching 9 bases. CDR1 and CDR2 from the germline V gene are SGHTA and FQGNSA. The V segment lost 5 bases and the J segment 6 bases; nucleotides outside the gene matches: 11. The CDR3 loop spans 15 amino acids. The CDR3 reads CASSDRDRVRFEQYF. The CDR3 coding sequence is TGTGCCAGCAGCGACCGGGACAGGGTCAGGTTCGAGCAGTACTTC.

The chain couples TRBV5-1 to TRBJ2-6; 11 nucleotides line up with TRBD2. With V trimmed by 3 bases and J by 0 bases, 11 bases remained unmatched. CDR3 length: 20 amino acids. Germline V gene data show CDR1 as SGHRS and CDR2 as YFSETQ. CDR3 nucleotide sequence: TGCGCCAGCAGCTCTTTCCGAGGAGGACTAGCGGGCTCTGGGGCCAACGTCCTGACTTTC. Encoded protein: CASSSFRGGLAGSGANVLTF.

DNA for the CDR3: TGTGCCAGCAGCCCCCTCGGGGGTTTTCCCTACGAGCAGTACTTC. It specifies CASSPLGGFPYEQYF. The genes are TRBV5-4 and TRBJ2-7, with D tentatively TRBD2 (6 bases). V was cut by 4 bases and J by 2 bases, with 16 bases left in between. In germline, CDR1 is SGHNT, CDR2 YYREEE (reference sequence). The CDR3 is made up of 15 amino acids. The complete variable domain, with remaining parts taken from reference TRBV5-4 and TRBJ2-7, reads ETGVTQSPTHLIKTRGQQVTLRCSSQSGHNTVSWYQQALGQGPQFIFQYYREEENGRGNFPPRFSGLQFPNYSSELNVNALELDDSALYLCASSPLGGFPYEQYFGPGTRLTVT.

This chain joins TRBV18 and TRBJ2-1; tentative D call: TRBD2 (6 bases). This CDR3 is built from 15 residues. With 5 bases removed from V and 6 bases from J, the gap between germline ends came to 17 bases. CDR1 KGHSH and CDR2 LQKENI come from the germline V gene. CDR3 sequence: CASSADGGRGNEQFF. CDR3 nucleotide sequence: TGTGCCAGCTCAGCCGACGGAGGGCGAGGCAATGAGCAGTTCTTC.

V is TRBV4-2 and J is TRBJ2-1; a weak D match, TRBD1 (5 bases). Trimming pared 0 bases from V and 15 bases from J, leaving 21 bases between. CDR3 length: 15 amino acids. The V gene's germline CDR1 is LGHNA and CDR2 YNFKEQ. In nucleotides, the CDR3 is TGTGCCAGCAGCCAAGATTGGGGAAGCAGGGTAGTGCCGTTCTTC. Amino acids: CASSQDWGSRVVPFF.

CDR3 amino acids: CASRPRDRGPEAFF. The CDR3 DNA reads TGTGCCAGCAGACCGAGGGACAGGGGCCCTGAAGCTTTCTTT. The V gene is TRBV5-6, the J gene TRBJ1-1; 10 bases agree with TRBD1. The germline V gene has CDR1 SGHDT and CDR2 YYEEEE. The CDR3 contains 14 residues. The V and J ends lost 5 bases and 6 bases, in that order; junction bases with no gene match: 7.

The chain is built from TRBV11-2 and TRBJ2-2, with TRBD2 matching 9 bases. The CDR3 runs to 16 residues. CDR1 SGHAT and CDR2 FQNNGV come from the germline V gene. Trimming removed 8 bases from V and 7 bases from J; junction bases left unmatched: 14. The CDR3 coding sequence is TGTGCCAGCTGGGATAGCGGGAGCGATTGGGGCGGGGAGCTGTTTTTT. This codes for CASWDSGSDWGGELFF. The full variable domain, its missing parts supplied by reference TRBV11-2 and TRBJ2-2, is EAGVAQSPRYKIIEKRQSVAFWCNPISGHATLYWYQQILGQGPKLLIQFQNNGVVDDSQLPKDRFSAERLKGVDSTLKIQPAKLEDSAVYLCASWDSGSDWGGELFFGEGSRLTVL.

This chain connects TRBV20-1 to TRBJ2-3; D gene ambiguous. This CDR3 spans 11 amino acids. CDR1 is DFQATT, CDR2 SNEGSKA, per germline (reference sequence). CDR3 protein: CRGSSTDTQYF. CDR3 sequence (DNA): TGCAGGGGCAGCAGCACAGATACGCAGTATTTT.